This TCR beta chain came from a study of T-cell memory formation after mild COVID-19. About the research overall: There were largely donor-specific TCR clusters. Findings of the study overall: Prior to infection, memory already included some responding clones, suggesting cross-reactive memory joined. Contracting CD4+ clones lay largely in CM and EM, with CD8+ ones residing in EMRA.

The CDR3 length is 15 residues. CDR1 is MNHEY, CDR2 SVGAGI, per germline. V was pared by 2 bases and J by 6 bases, with 9 bases of the junction left unmatched. TCR alpha and TCR beta cDNA libraries carrying sample barcodes and UMIs came from 5'RACE with constant-segment primers. Each CDR3 protein is one row after TCRdb ran MiXCR on the 5' RACE reads. The repertoire consists of about 340,000 distinct CDR3 sequences, with roughly 15% occurring once and the leading ten covering 20% to 25%. Concerning this clonotype itself: Its antigen is not known.

The specimen was PBMCs or a T cell subset sorted from them (not recorded which). This TCR came from a young man who had mild COVID-19 (a few samples of this study predate the infection). Cell type and time point are not known. The chain employs TRBV6-5 and TRBJ1-2, with 7 nucleotides matching TRBD1. In nucleotides, the CDR3 is TGTGCCAGCAGTTACAGCAACAGGGGTCAAGATGGCTACACCTTC. Translated: CASSYSNRGQDGYTF.